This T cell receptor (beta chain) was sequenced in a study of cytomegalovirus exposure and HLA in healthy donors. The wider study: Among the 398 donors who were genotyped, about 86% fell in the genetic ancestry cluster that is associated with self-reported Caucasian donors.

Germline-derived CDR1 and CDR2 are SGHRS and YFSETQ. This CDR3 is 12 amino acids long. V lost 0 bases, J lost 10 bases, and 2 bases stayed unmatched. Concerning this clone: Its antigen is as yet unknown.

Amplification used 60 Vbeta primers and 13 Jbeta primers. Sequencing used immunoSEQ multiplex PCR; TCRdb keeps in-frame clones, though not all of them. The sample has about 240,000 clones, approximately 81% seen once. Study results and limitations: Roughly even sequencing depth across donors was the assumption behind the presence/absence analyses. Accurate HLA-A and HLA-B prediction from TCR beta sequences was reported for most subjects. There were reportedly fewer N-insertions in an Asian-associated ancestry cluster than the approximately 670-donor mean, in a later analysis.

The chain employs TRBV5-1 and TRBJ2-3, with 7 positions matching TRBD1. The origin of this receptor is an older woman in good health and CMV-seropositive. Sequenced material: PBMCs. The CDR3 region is CASSLEGGAQYF. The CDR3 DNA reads TGCGCCAGCAGCTTGGAAGGGGGCGCGCAGTATTTT.